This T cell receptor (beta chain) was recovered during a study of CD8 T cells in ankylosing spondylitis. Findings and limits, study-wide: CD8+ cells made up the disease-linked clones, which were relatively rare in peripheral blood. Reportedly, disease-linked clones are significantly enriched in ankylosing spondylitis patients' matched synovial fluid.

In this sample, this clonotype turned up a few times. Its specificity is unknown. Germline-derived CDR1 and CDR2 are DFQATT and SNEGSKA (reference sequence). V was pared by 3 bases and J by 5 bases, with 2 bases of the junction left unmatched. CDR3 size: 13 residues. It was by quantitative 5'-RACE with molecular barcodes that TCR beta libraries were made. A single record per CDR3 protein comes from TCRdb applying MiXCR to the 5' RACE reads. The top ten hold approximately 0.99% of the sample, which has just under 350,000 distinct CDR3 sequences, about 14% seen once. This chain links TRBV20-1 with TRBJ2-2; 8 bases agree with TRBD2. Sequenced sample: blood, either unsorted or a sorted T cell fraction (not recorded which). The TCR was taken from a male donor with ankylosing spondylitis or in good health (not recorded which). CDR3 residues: CSARPSGTGELFF. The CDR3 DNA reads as TGCAGTGCTAGGCCTAGCGGGACCGGGGAGCTGTTTTTT.